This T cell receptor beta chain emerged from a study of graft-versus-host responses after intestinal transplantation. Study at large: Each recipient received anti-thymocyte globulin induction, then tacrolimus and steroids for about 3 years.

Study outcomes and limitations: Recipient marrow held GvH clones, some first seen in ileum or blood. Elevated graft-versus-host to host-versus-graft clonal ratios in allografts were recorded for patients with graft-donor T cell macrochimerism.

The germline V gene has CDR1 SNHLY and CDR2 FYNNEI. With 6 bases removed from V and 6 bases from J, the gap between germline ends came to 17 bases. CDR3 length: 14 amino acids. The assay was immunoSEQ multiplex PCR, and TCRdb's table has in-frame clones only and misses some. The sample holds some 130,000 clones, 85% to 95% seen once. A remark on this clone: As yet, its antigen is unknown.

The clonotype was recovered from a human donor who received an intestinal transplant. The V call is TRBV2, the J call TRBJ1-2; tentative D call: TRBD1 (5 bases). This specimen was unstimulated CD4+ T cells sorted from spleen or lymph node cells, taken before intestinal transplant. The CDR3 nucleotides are TGTGCCAGCAGGGTCAACTCGGCAGGGAATGGCTACACCTTC. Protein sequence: CASRVNSAGNGYTF.